The 24 T cell receptor beta chains below were found in one sample sequenced in a study of blood T cell repertoires in COVID-19. Generated by immunoSEQ multiplex PCR, the TCRdb table keeps only in-frame clones and is missing some. Counted here are about 210,000 clones, roughly 90% occurring once; the ten biggest clones make up about 4.5%. The sequenced sample was PBMCs or T cells enriched from blood (not recorded which). The receptors come from a woman in her thirties who had been exposed to COVID-19.

V gene TRBV21-1 combines with J gene TRBJ1-4; TRBD1 was called by the table and not checked on the DNA. TRBV21-1 is termed a pseudogene. This CDR3 contains 16 residues. The CDR3 DNA reads as TGTGCCAGCAGCGATGGGACAGGGGGCACTAATGAAAAACTGTTTTTT. This gives the protein CASSDGTGGTNEKLFF.

CDR3 amino acids: CASSSGTGETEAFF. The DNA of the CDR3 is TGTGCCAGCAGCTCCGGGACAGGGGAGACGGAAGCTTTCTTT. V usage is TRBV11-2 and J usage is TRBJ1-1, with 10 bases matching TRBD1. The germline V gene encodes CDR1 SGHAT and CDR2 FQNNGV. The junction had 7 bases not matched to a gene; V was cut back by 4 bases and J by 8 bases. This CDR3 is built from 14 residues.

The rearrangement joins TRBV18 to TRBJ2-7, with 7 bases identical to TRBD1. Germline trimming cut 3 bases from V and 2 bases from J; bases unmatched to any gene: 7. The CDR3 is 15 residues long. In germline, CDR1 is KGHSH, CDR2 LQKENI. The chain's CDR3 is CASSPPGTETYEQYF. CDR3 coding DNA: TGTGCCAGCTCACCGCCCGGGACAGAGACCTACGAGCAGTACTTC.

The chain recombines TRBV3-1 (or the pseudogene TRBV3-2) with TRBJ1-6; D remains unclear. V was shortened by 1 base and J by 4 bases, with 5 bases between the two germline ends. The CDR3 has 14 residues. The V gene's germline CDR1 is LGHDT and CDR2 YNNKEL (reference sequence). CDR3 DNA: TGTGCCAGCAGCCAAGGGGAGTATAATTCACCCCTCCACTTT. Translation gives CASSQGEYNSPLHF.

This chain connects TRBV5-1 to TRBJ1-2, with D unclear. The germline CDR1 and CDR2 sequences are SGHRS and YFSETQ. The V and J ends lost 3 bases and 2 bases respectively, with 11 bases between them. This CDR3 is 14 amino acids long. CDR3 protein: CASSSRTGNYGYTF. DNA of the CDR3: TGCGCCAGCAGCTCAAGGACGGGAAACTATGGCTACACCTTC. The full variable domain, with the rest looked up from reference TRBV5-1 and TRBJ1-2, is KAGVTQTPRYLIKTRGQQVTLSCSPISGHRSVSWYQQTPGQGLQFLFEYFSETQRNKGNFPGRFSGRQFSNSRSEMNVSTLELGDSALYLCASSSRTGNYGYTFGSGTRLTVV.

This chain joins TRBV11-1 and TRBJ1-2; D is uncertain. Trimming stripped 4 bases from V and 2 bases from J, with 11 bases between. The germline CDR1 and CDR2 sequences are SGHAT and FQDESV (reference sequence). The CDR3 is 14 residues long. As DNA, the CDR3 is TGTGCCAGCAGCTGGGAGGTGAGAAACTATGGCTACACCTTC. Its protein is CASSWEVRNYGYTF.

This chain uses TRBV5-1 with TRBJ2-6, with 8 bases matching TRBD1. J was trimmed by 0 bases and V by 5 bases; bases with no gene match: 7. Germline V gene lookup returns CDR1 SGHRS and CDR2 YFSETQ. The CDR3 is made up of 17 amino acids. This chain's CDR3 is CASSWDRRSSGANVLTF. Written as DNA, the CDR3 is TGCGCCAGCAGTTGGGACAGGCGAAGCTCTGGGGCCAACGTCCTGACTTTC.

This sequence joins TRBV11-3 and TRBJ1-2; 8 bases line up with TRBD1. This CDR3 region has 15 residues. The V gene end was trimmed by 2 bases and the J gene end by 5 bases; junction bases not matched to a gene: 7. Germline loops: CDR1 SGHNT, CDR2 YENEEA. As DNA, the CDR3 is TGTGCCAGCAGCTTATCGGCAGGGGGCCGGTATGGCTACACCTTC. It encodes CASSLSAGGRYGYTF.

This chain links TRBV7-8 with TRBJ1-5; TRBD1 agrees at 7 bases. The J segment lost 1 base and the V segment lost 5 bases, leaving 8 bases of the junction unmatched. CDR1 and CDR2 (germline): SGHVS, FQNEAQ. There are 16 residues in the CDR3. The CDR3 nucleotides read TGTGCCAGCAGCCAAAGCCCGGGACAGAGCAATCAGCCCCAGCATTTT. It specifies CASSQSPGQSNQPQHF.

The genes are TRBV4-2 and TRBJ2-7, with 8 bases fitting TRBD2. This CDR3 contains 16 residues. CDR1 is LGHNA, CDR2 YNFKEQ, per germline. V was clipped by 0 bases and J by 0 bases; unmatched bases: 4. In DNA form, the CDR3 reads TGTGCCAGCAGCCAAGAAACCGGGGGGGCCTCCTACGAGCAGTACTTC. Its protein is CASSQETGGASYEQYF.

This chain connects TRBV2 to TRBJ2-7; 8 bases line up with TRBD1. Germline loops: CDR1 SNHLY, CDR2 FYNNEI. The CDR3 runs to 13 residues. V trimming: 5 bases; J trimming: 2 bases; junction bases outside the gene matches: 2. CDR3 protein: CASSMDRAYEQYF. CDR3 bases: TGTGCCAGCAGTATGGACAGGGCCTACGAGCAGTACTTC.

The V gene is TRBV5-1, the J gene TRBJ1-1; D is unclear. CDR1 is SGHRS, CDR2 YFSETQ, per germline. Deletions cut 2 bases from V and 11 bases from J, with 16 bases between. The CDR3 sequence is 13 residues long. In DNA form, the CDR3 reads TGCGCCAGCAGCTTAGACGTGGGGAGGAATGCTTTCTTT. Its translation is CASSLDVGRNAFF.

A few counts support this clone. The chain joins TRBV5-1 to TRBJ2-2; TRBD1 is a possible D gene (6 bases). Trimming removed 4 bases at V and 5 bases at J, with 9 bases between. The CDR3 has 13 amino acids. CDR1 and CDR2 from the germline V gene are SGHRS and YFSETQ. The CDR3 bases are TGCGCCAGCAGCGAAGGACAGACCGGGGAGCTGTTTTTT. Amino acids: CASSEGQTGELFF. The full variable domain, its missing parts supplied by reference TRBV5-1 and TRBJ2-2, is KAGVTQTPRYLIKTRGQQVTLSCSPISGHRSVSWYQQTPGQGLQFLFEYFSETQRNKGNFPGRFSGRQFSNSRSEMNVSTLELGDSALYLCASSEGQTGELFFGEGSRLTVL.

The rearrangement joins TRBV9 to TRBJ2-1; D may be TRBD2 (7 bases). Germline CDR1 and CDR2: SGDLS and YYNGEE. CDR3 length equals 14 residues. V shed 6 bases and J shed 5 bases, with 15 bases lying between them. In nucleotides, the CDR3 is TGTGCCAGCACCGAGGGGGGGGGCGACAATGAGCAGTTCTTC. Residues: CASTEGGGDNEQFF.

V is TRBV5-4 and J is TRBJ2-3; 10 bases are a match to TRBD2. V lost 0 bases, J lost 1 base, and 11 bases stayed unmatched. The CDR3 length is 19 residues. The germline V gene encodes CDR1 SGHNT and CDR2 YYREEE (reference sequence). CDR3 region: CASSLVNSGGAVGTDTQYF. CDR3 bases: TGTGCCAGCAGCTTGGTTAACAGCGGGGGGGCCGTTGGCACAGATACGCAGTATTTT.

The chain joins TRBV7-2 to TRBJ1-2; D remains unclear. Trimming cost V 5 bases and J 7 bases, with 11 bases left between them. This CDR3 region has 12 residues. Germline-derived CDR1 and CDR2 are SGHTA and FQGNSA. The CDR3: CASSPNIRGYTF. DNA of the CDR3: TGTGCCAGCAGCCCCAACATCCGTGGCTACACCTTC.

This chain links TRBV24-1 with TRBJ1-2; the D gene is possibly TRBD1 (5 bases). Between the trimmed V and J ends, which lost 5 bases and 0 bases, there was a span of 9 bases. The CDR3 sequence is 14 residues long. Germline values: CDR1 KGHDR, CDR2 SFDVKD. The CDR3 loop reads CATSGSTANYGYTF. CDR3 bases: TGTGCCACCAGTGGATCGACAGCTAACTATGGCTACACCTTC.

The DNA of the CDR3 is TGCGCCAGCAGCTCGGGACTCACCGGAGGGACCGGGGAGCTGTTTTTT. Residues: CASSSGLTGGTGELFF. The chain links TRBV5-1 to TRBJ2-2; D is perhaps TRBD2 (6 bases). CDR3 length: 16 residues. V was shortened by 3 bases and J by 5 bases, with 17 bases between the two germline ends. Germline CDR1 is SGHRS and CDR2 is YFSETQ.

The chain uses TRBV2 and TRBJ1-1; D not resolved. The CDR3 is made up of 14 amino acids. Trimming took off 1 base at V and 8 bases at J, with 14 bases between the two ends. Germline V lookup: CDR1 SNHLY, CDR2 FYNNEI. Here the CDR3 DNA reads TGTGCCAGCAGTGAAGGCCCCAGCGAGAACGAAGCTTTCTTT. This codes for CASSEGPSENEAFF. Full variable domain (missing parts from reference TRBV2 and TRBJ1-1): EPEVTQTPSHQVTQMGQEVILRCVPISNHLYFYWYRQILGQKVEFLVSFYNNEISEKSEIFDDQFSVERPDGSNFTLKIRSTKLEDSAMYFCASSEGPSENEAFFGQGTRLTVV.

The chain has TRBV15 and TRBJ1-2; D gene uncertain. The germline V gene has CDR1 LNHNV and CDR2 YYDKDF (reference sequence). V was shortened by 5 bases and J by 4 bases, with 20 bases between the two germline ends. This CDR3 region has 16 residues. CDR3 bases: TGTGCCACCAGCCAGATCACGAGGCTCGGGGTCTATGGCTACACCTTC. Encoded protein: CATSQITRLGVYGYTF.

The sample holds one count of this clone. The V and J genes are TRBV6-5 and TRBJ1-3; 7 bases are a match to TRBD1. Germline CDR1 is MNHEY and CDR2 is SVGAGI. V shed 6 bases and J 2 bases; nucleotides not matched to a gene: 4. This CDR3 comprises 14 residues. The CDR3, as DNA: TGTGCCAGCAGACCCGGACAGGCTGGAAACACCATATATTTT. The encoded protein is CASRPGQAGNTIYF.

CDR3 in DNA: TGTGCCAGCAGCCCTCGGACTAGCGGGGACCCTACGAACACCGGGGAGCTGTTTTTT. It translates to CASSPRTSGDPTNTGELFF. The rearrangement links TRBV9 to TRBJ2-2; TRBD2 aligns across 12 bases. Trimming at V came to 4 bases and at J to 0 bases, leaving 10 bases not matched to a gene. Germline assignment: CDR1 SGDLS and CDR2 YYNGEE. The CDR3 length is 19 residues.

Here the CDR3 DNA reads TGCGCCAGCAGCTTGCGACTAGCGGGGATGCCCACAGATACGCAGTATTTT. It translates to CASSLRLAGMPTDTQYF. This chain joins TRBV5-1 and TRBJ2-3, with 11 bases fitting TRBD2. CDR1 SGHRS and CDR2 YFSETQ come from the germline V gene. The J segment lost 2 bases and the V segment lost 1 base, leaving 6 bases of the junction unmatched. This CDR3 is 17 amino acids long.

This sequence joins TRBV9 and TRBJ2-3; D possibly corresponds to TRBD2 (7 bases). V was pared by 2 bases and J by 2 bases, with 12 bases between. From germline, CDR1 is SGDLS and CDR2 YYNGEE. This CDR3 spans 15 amino acids. The CDR3 protein is CASSVGGLSTDTQYF. In nucleotides, the CDR3 is TGTGCCAGCAGCGTGGGGGGGCTTTCCACAGATACGCAGTATTTT.